A single sample is the source of the 20 T cell receptor beta chains below, sequenced in a study of control samples from healthy donors and cancer patients. The data were produced by immunoSEQ multiplex PCR, yet TCRdb's version contains in-frame clones alone and is incomplete. The data contain roughly 120,000 clones, roughly nine tenths of them singletons. Sequencing was done on a sample of blood. The receptors were gathered from a man aged 50-60 years in good health.

This chain joins TRBV5-8 and TRBJ2-2; the match to TRBD1 covers 8 bases. In germline, CDR1 is SGHTS, CDR2 YDEGEE. This CDR3 is built from 15 residues. V shed 6 bases and J 4 bases; nucleotides not matched to a gene: 8. CDR3 coding DNA: TGTGCCAGCACCATCCACGACAGGGGCACCGGGGAGCTGTTTTTT. This codes for CASTIHDRGTGELFF.

The V call is TRBV5-4, the J call TRBJ2-7; the D gene is possibly TRBD2 (7 bases). The CDR3 consists of 15 residues. With 5 bases removed from V and 0 bases from J, the gap between germline ends came to 15 bases. Germline V gene sequence: CDR1 SGHNT, CDR2 YYREEE (reference sequence). The CDR3 DNA sequence: TGTGCCAGCAGTATGGGGGGGGCCAACTCCTACGAGCAGTACTTC. It is translated as CASSMGGANSYEQYF. Variable domain in full (rest from reference TRBV5-4 and TRBJ2-7): ETGVTQSPTHLIKTRGQQVTLRCSSQSGHNTVSWYQQALGQGPQFIFQYYREEENGRGNFPPRFSGLQFPNYSSELNVNALELDDSALYLCASSMGGANSYEQYFGPGTRLTVT.

The rearrangement links TRBV5-1 to TRBJ2-7; tentatively, D is TRBD1 (6 bases). V dropped 2 bases and J dropped 5 bases, with 14 bases sitting between them. This CDR3 spans 14 amino acids. From germline, CDR1 is SGHRS and CDR2 YFSETQ. CDR3 DNA: TGCGCCAGCAGCTTATCCCAGGGGTTTGACGAGCAGTACTTC. It yields the protein CASSLSQGFDEQYF. Complete variable domain (other parts from reference TRBV5-1 and TRBJ2-7): KAGVTQTPRYLIKTRGQQVTLSCSPISGHRSVSWYQQTPGQGLQFLFEYFSETQRNKGNFPGRFSGRQFSNSRSEMNVSTLELGDSALYLCASSLSQGFDEQYFGPGTRLTVT.

This clone occurred once. The chain carries TRBV19 and TRBJ2-7; D remains unclear. CDR1 is LNHDA, CDR2 SQIVND, per germline (reference sequence). V was pared by 5 bases and J by 1 base, with 9 bases between. This CDR3 contains 13 residues. The CDR3 nucleotides read TGTGCCAGTAGTTCGACATCTTCCTACGAGCAGTACTTC. It codes for CASSSTSSYEQYF.

This clone has only a few counts. The chain has TRBV7-2 and TRBJ1-2; D perhaps matches TRBD1 (6 bases). Germline V gene sequence: CDR1 SGHTA, CDR2 FQGNSA. Trimming removed 5 bases at V and 1 base at J, with 17 bases between. This CDR3 has 16 amino acids. DNA of the CDR3: TGTGCCAGCAGCCTAATGTGGACAGCCAATAACTATGGCTACACCTTC. Its protein product is CASSLMWTANNYGYTF.

The rearrangement joins TRBV18 to TRBJ1-1; D ambiguous. Per germline, CDR1 KGHSH and CDR2 LQKENI. The germline V and J ends were trimmed by 4 bases and 4 bases, with 7 bases remaining between them. CDR3 length: 12 amino acids. CDR3 bases: TGTGCCAGCTCACAGTCGGGCACTGAAGCTTTCTTT. Translating gives CASSQSGTEAFF.

CDR3 nucleotide sequence: TGTGCCACCAGCAGAGGGGGACAGGGGTCCTACGAGCAGTACTTC. Its protein product is CATSRGGQGSYEQYF. The V call is TRBV15, the J call TRBJ2-7; 10 positions match TRBD1. After removal of 1 base from V and 1 base from J, the junction contained 1 base not matched to a gene. The CDR3 is made up of 15 amino acids. Per the germline V gene, CDR1 is LNHNV and CDR2 is YYDKDF (reference sequence).

This chain links TRBV6-6 with TRBJ2-3; 7 bases align to TRBD1. After removal of 6 bases from V and 1 base from J, the junction contained 4 bases not matched to a gene. This CDR3 is 14 amino acids long. Germline V gives CDR1 MNHNY, CDR2 SVGAGI (reference sequence). This CDR3 reads CASSRGTGTDTQYF. The CDR3 DNA reads as TGTGCCAGCAGCCGAGGGACAGGCACAGATACGCAGTATTTT.

V usage is TRBV6-5 and J usage is TRBJ2-5, with TRBD2 matching over 14 bases. The CDR3 runs 15 residues. Trimming removed 6 bases from V and 4 bases from J; junction bases left unmatched: 4. Germline V lookup: CDR1 MNHEY, CDR2 SVGAGI. The CDR3 sequence: CASSRGLAGGETQYF. The CDR3 DNA reads TGTGCCAGCAGCCGTGGACTAGCGGGGGGAGAGACCCAGTACTTC.

The rearrangement joins TRBV7-2 to TRBJ2-7; no reliable D call. V gave up 3 bases and J gave up 6 bases, with 15 bases separating them. This CDR3 has 14 amino acids. CDR1 and CDR2 (germline): SGHTA, FQGNSA. CDR3 protein: CASSFRQDATEQYF. DNA of the CDR3: TGTGCCAGCAGCTTTAGACAAGACGCGACCGAGCAGTACTTC.

J is TRBJ2-3 and V is TRBV7-9; D may match TRBD1 or TRBD2 (5 bases each). V lost 5 bases and J 6 bases, leaving 18 bases between the germline ends. This CDR3 region has 15 residues. The germline gives CDR1 SEHNR, CDR2 FQNEAQ (reference sequence). CDR3 sequence (DNA): TGTGCCAGCAGCCGTGGGGGAATAGGGCGTGATACGCAGTATTTT. Amino acid sequence: CASSRGGIGRDTQYF.

V gene TRBV7-9 combines with J gene TRBJ1-1; TRBD1 is a possible D gene (5 bases). The germline CDR1 and CDR2 sequences are SEHNR and FQNEAQ (reference sequence). The CDR3 spans 13 residues. The V gene lost 2 bases and the J gene lost 8 bases, with 12 bases spanning the gap. DNA for the CDR3: TGTGCCAGCAGCTTACAGGGCACTACCGAAGCTTTCTTT. Its protein is CASSLQGTTEAFF.

The chain recombines TRBV29-1 with TRBJ2-2; tentative D call: TRBD2 (5 bases). Trimming pared 7 bases from V and 5 bases from J, leaving 17 bases between. Germline CDR1 reads SQVTM; CDR2 reads ANQGSEA. This CDR3 contains 14 residues. CDR3 in DNA: TGCAGCGCCATTATGCGCGGGTTTACCGGGGAGCTGTTTTTT. Translation gives CSAIMRGFTGELFF.

The rearrangement links TRBV20-1 to TRBJ1-5; D is unclear. Trimming cost V 3 bases and J 0 bases, with 12 bases left between them. The germline V gene encodes CDR1 DFQATT and CDR2 SNEGSKA (reference sequence). The CDR3 length is 15 residues. The CDR3 DNA reads as TGCAGTGCTAGTGGGCAGGTTTATAGCAATCAGCCCCAGCATTTT. Encoded protein: CSASGQVYSNQPQHF.

The chain couples TRBV9 to TRBJ2-7; 9 bases are shared with TRBD1. This CDR3 is 15 amino acids long. V lost 4 bases to trimming and J lost 0 bases; unmatched junction nucleotides: 5. Germline CDR1 SGDLS, CDR2 YYNGEE. The CDR3 region is CASSPGTGTSYEQYF. CDR3 in DNA: TGTGCCAGCAGCCCCGGGACAGGGACCTCCTACGAGCAGTACTTC.

The chain employs TRBV9 and TRBJ1-2; D is unclear. The CDR3 has 14 amino acids. Germline assignment: CDR1 SGDLS and CDR2 YYNGEE. Trimming stripped 0 bases from V and 5 bases from J, with 11 bases between. The CDR3 loop is CASSVADVVYGYTF. The CDR3 DNA is TGTGCCAGCAGCGTAGCGGATGTGGTTTATGGCTACACCTTC.

Regarding this clone: Additional DNA sequences in this sample encode the identical CDR3. The chain links TRBV5-6 to TRBJ2-1, with D possibly TRBD2 on 6 matching bases. The CDR3 contains 17 residues. Germline V gene data show CDR1 as SGHDT and CDR2 as YYEEEE. V was trimmed by 1 base and J by 9 bases, leaving 23 bases between them. In nucleotides, the CDR3 is TGTGCCAGCAGCTTGACCGGGGGTGAGGGGCGGTTTGGTGAGCAGTTCTTC. The encoded protein is CASSLTGGEGRFGEQFF.

V is TRBV6-1 and J is TRBJ2-3, with TRBD2 identical over 10 bases. Germline V gene sequence: CDR1 MNHNS, CDR2 SASEGT. The CDR3 is 15 residues long. V lost 4 bases to trimming and J lost 2 bases; unmatched junction nucleotides: 3. The CDR3 bases are TGTGCCAGCAGTGGAGCGGGGGGGCCCACAGATACGCAGTATTTT. This translates into CASSGAGGPTDTQYF.

The chain links TRBV27 to TRBJ2-7; perhaps D is TRBD1 or TRBD2 (5 bases each). CDR3 length: 14 residues. The germline V gene encodes CDR1 MNHEY and CDR2 SMNVEV (reference sequence). Trimming cost V 6 bases and J 6 bases, with 18 bases left between them. Here the CDR3 reads CASSFPGPGSEQYF. CDR3 sequence (DNA): TGTGCCAGCAGCTTCCCGGGACCCGGGTCCGAGCAGTACTTC.

The rearrangement links TRBV5-5 to TRBJ1-1; no firm D call. The ends were cut back, 0 bases at V and 1 base at J, with 7 bases in the middle. CDR1 is SGHKS, CDR2 YYEKEE, per germline (reference sequence). CDR3 length equals 14 residues. For the CDR3, the DNA is TGTGCCAGCAGCTTGGAGCGGGAGAACACTGAAGCTTTCTTT. Its protein product is CASSLERENTEAFF.